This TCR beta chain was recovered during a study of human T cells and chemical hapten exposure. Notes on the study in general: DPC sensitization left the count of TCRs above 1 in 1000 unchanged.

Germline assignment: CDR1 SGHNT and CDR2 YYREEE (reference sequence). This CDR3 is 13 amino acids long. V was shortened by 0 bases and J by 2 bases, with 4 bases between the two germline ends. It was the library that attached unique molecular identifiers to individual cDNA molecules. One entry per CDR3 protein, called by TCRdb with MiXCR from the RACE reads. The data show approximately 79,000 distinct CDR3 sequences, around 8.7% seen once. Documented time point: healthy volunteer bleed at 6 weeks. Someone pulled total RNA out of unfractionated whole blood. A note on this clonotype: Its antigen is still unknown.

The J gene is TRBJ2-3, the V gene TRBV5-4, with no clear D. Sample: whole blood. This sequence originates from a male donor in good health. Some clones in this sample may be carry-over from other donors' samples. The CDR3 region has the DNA TGTGCCAGCAGCTTGGACCCCACAGATACGCAGTATTTT. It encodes CASSLDPTDTQYF.